These 2 T cell receptor beta chains were all obtained from the same sample, sequenced in a study of blood T cell repertoires in COVID-19. Profiled with immunoSEQ multiplex PCR; TCRdb holds only in-frame clones, not every one. Of about 300,000 clones in the sample, approximately 91% are singletons; the top ten hold roughly 9%. Source material: peripheral blood. The receptors originated from a man between 18 and 29 years old with active or convalescent COVID-19.

This chain connects TRBV12-3 or TRBV12-4 to TRBJ2-7; D ambiguous. V lost 6 bases to trimming and J lost 2 bases, with 8 bases between them. This CDR3 has 12 residues. This CDR3 is CASSAPAYEQYF. In nucleotides, the CDR3 is TGTGCCAGCAGCGCTCCGGCCTACGAGCAGTACTTC.

The rearrangement links TRBV6-5 to TRBJ2-7, with 8 positions matching TRBD1. The CDR3 covers 15 residues. CDR1 and CDR2 from the germline V gene are MNHEY and SVGAGI. The V and J ends lost 6 bases and 6 bases, in that order; junction bases with no gene match: 13. The CDR3 spells CASRANQGALIEQYF. CDR3 coding DNA: TGTGCCAGCAGAGCCAACCAGGGGGCCCTGATCGAGCAGTACTTC.